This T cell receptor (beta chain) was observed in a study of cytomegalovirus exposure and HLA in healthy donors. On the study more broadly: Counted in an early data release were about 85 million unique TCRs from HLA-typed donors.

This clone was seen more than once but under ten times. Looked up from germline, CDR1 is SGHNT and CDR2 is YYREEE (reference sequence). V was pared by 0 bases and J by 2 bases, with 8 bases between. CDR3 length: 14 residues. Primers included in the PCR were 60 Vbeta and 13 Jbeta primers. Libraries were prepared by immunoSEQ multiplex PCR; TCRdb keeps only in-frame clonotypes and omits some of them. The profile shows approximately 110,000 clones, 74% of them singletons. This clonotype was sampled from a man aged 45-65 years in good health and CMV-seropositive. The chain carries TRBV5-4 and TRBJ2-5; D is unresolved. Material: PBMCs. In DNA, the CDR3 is TGTGCCAGCAGCTTGGCCGGTGAGCAAGAGACCCAGTACTTC. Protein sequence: CASSLAGEQETQYF.